This TCR beta chain was observed in a study of T cells in Graves' hyperthyroidism and ophthalmopathy. Patients with uncontrolled infections, other autoimmune diseases, pregnancy or lactation were excluded. Using RNA transcripts as the source, TCR beta CDR3 regions were amplified. First-round RT-PCR targeting the TCR CDR3 was performed with the HTBI primer set. TCRdb re-derived calls from the multiplex PCR reads in MiXCR, one entry per CDR3 protein. Of approximately 400,000 distinct CDR3 sequences listed, less than 20% are singletons. This clonotype was seen repeatedly, ten times or more. Its antigen is currently unknown. Germline V gene sequence: CDR1 SGHNT, CDR2 YENEEA. This CDR3 contains 14 residues. V lost 0 bases, J lost 7 bases, and 13 bases lay in between. Findings and limits, study-wide: The majority of expanded thyroid clonotypes above 0.001 also appeared in blood.

Sample: blood. The chain joins TRBV11-3 to TRBJ2-7; D unresolved. This TCR was sampled from a woman in her late teens or twenties with Graves' hyperthyroidism. CDR3 sequence reads: CASSLDLPFLEQYF. CDR3 in DNA: TGTGCCAGCAGCTTAGATCTCCCCTTTCTTGAGCAGTACTTC.